Listed below are T cell receptor beta chains from one sample, sequenced in a study of shared clonotypes between healthy human individuals. TCRdb's copy holds only in-frame clones and misses some; the assay was immunoSEQ multiplex PCR. The table records roughly 2.1 million clones, approximately 94% of them present only once. The sample consisted of naive CD8+ T cells from PBMCs. The receptors originated from a man between 18 and 29 years old in good health. Some clones in this sample may be carry-over from other donors' samples. Both conserved end residues are part of each CDR3. D genes are given only for firm matches.

TRBD1,TRBJ2-1,TRBV6-6,CASSYGGQGYEQFF,TGTGCCAGCAGTTACGGCGGACAGGGCTATGAGCAGTTCTTC
-,TRBJ1-5,TRBV4-2,CASSQETGRPQHF,TGTGCCAGCAGCCAAGAAACGGGGAGGCCCCAGCATTTT
-,TRBJ2-7,TRBV27,CASSLKYSWGYEQYF,TGTGCCAGCAGTTTAAAATATTCCTGGGGCTACGAGCAGTACTTC
TRBD2,TRBJ2-1,TRBV7-9,CASSSTSGRDLNEQFF,TGTGCCAGCAGCTCGACTAGCGGGAGGGATTTGAATGAGCAGTTCTTC
-,TRBJ1-5,TRBV28,CASSPAVYRSASNQPQHF,TGTGCCAGCAGTCCAGCAGTCTACAGGTCGGCCAGCAATCAGCCCCAGCATTTT
TRBD1,TRBJ2-5,TRBV9,CASSAGQGSIWETQYF,TGTGCCAGCAGCGCGGGACAGGGATCCATCTGGGAGACCCAGTACTTC
-,TRBJ2-1,TRBV7-8,CASGRINEQFF,TGTGCCAGCGGGAGGATAAATGAGCAGTTCTTC
-,TRBJ2-5,TRBV7-9,CASSFPRGAETQYF,TGTGCCAGCAGCTTCCCCCGGGGGGCGGAGACCCAGTACTTC
TRBD1,TRBJ2-3,TRBV7-2,CASSPDRGDTQYF,TGTGCCAGCAGCCCAGACAGGGGTGATACGCAGTATTTT
-,TRBJ2-7,TRBV15,CATSRGSGPYEQYF,TGTGCCACCAGCAGGGGCTCGGGGCCCTACGAGCAGTACTTC
-,TRBJ2-1,TRBV5-6,CASSWAWDNEQFF,TGTGCCAGCAGCTGGGCTTGGGACAATGAGCAGTTCTTC